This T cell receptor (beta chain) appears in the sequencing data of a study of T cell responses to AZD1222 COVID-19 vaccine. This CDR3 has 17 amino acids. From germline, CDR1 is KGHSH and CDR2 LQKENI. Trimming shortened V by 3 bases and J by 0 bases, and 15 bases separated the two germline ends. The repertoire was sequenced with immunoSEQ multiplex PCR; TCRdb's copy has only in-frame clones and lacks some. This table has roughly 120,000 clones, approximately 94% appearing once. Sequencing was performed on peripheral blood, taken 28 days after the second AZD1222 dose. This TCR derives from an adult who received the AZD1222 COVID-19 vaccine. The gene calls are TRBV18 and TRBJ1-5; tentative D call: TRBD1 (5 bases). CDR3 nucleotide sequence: TGTGCCAGCTCACCGATTTTCATAACAGGTAGCAATCAGCCCCAGCATTTT. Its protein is CASSPIFITGSNQPQHF.